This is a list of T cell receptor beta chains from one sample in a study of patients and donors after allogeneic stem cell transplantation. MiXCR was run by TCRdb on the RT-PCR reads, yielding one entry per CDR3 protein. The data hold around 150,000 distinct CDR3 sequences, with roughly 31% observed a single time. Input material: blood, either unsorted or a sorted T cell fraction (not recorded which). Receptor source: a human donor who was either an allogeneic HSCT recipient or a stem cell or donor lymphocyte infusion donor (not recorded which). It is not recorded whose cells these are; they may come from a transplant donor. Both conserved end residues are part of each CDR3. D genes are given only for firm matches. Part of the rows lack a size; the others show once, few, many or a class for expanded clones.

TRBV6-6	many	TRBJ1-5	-	TGTGCCAGCAGCCCTACAGGGATGAGTCATCAGCCCCAGCATTTT	CASSPTGMSHQPQHF
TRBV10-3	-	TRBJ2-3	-	TGTGCCATCAGACTCCATGGGGGAGATACGCAGTATTTT	CAIRLHGGDTQYF
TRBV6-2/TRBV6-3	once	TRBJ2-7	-	TGTGCCAGCACAGGGGCCCCCACCTACGAGCAGTACTTC	CASTGAPTYEQYF
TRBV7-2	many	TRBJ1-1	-	TGTGCCAGCAGCTTGAGGGGAACTGAAGCTTTCTTT	CASSLRGTEAFF
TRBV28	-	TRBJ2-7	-	TGTGCCAGCAGTTTCCCCCAGGCATACTACGAGCAGTACTTC	CASSFPQAYYEQYF
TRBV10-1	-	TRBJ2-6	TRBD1	TGCGCCAGCAGTAACGGGACAGCTGGAGGGGCCAACGTCCTGACTTTC	CASSNGTAGGANVLTF
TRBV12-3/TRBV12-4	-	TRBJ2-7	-	TGTGCCAGCAGCTTAGCGGTTAAGTACGAGCAGTACTTC	CASSLAVKYEQYF
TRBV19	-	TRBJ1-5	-	TGTGCCAGTAGTCTGGACGGAGGGTACTCTGATAGCAATCAGCCCCAGCATTTT	CASSLDGGYSDSNQPQHF
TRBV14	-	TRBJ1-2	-	TGTGCCAGCAGCCAGGCCGGGACGGCCTATGGCTACACCTTC	CASSQAGTAYGYTF
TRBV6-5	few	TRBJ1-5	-	TGTGCCAGCTGCCAACGTCATAATCAGCCCCAGCATTTT	CASCQRHNQPQHF
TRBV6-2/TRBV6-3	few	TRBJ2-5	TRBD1	TGTGCCAGCAGTACACAGGGGTGGGAGACCCAGTACTTC	CASSTQGWETQYF
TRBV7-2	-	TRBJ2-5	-	TGTGCCAGCACCATCCCGTCGCACCAAGAGACCCAGTACTTC	CASTIPSHQETQYF
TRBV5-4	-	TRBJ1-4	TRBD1	TGTGCCAGCAGCTTGGGTCAGGGGGGGAGACTGTTTTTT	CASSLGQGGRLFF
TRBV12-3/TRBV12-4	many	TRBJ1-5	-	TGTGCCAGCAGTTTATCAGGATACCATCAGCCCCAGCATTTT	CASSLSGYHQPQHF
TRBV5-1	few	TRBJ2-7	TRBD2	TGCGCCAGCAGCCCCCCCGCGGGAGGGGGATCCTACGAGCAGTACTTC	CASSPPAGGGSYEQYF
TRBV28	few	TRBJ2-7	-	TGTGCCAGCAGTTTGCACCAGTTTCCCTACGAGCAGTACTTC	CASSLHQFPYEQYF